The text below deals with one TCR beta chain. Its antigen is as yet unknown. This sample was taken from a study of CD8 T cells in Susac syndrome. Findings and caveats of the study: Individuals included in the TCR sequencing and HLA analysis were acknowledged by the study to be relatively few in number.

The CDR3 runs to 15 residues. Germline V gene lookup returns CDR1 SGHTA and CDR2 FQGNSA. V shed 0 bases and J shed 2 bases, with 8 bases lying between them. Reverse transcription of 0.5 to 1 ug RNA was performed with random hexamers. In TCRdb, the immunoSEQ multiplex PCR reads were re-called with MiXCR into one record per CDR3 protein. The top ten clones hold 0.15% to 0.2% of a sample with hundreds of thousands of distinct CDR3 sequences, about 94% of them seen once. This chain joins TRBV7-2 and TRBJ2-4; no firm D call. This receptor was taken from a human donor with Susac syndrome. The source material was CD4+ T cells from PBMCs. This CDR3 is CASSLAGPSKNIQYF. The CDR3 nucleotides are TGTGCCAGCAGCTTAGCCGGGCCTTCCAAAAACATTCAGTACTTC. The full variable domain, in which reference TRBV7-2 and TRBJ2-4 provide the parts outside the CDR3, is GAGVSQSPSNKVTEKGKDVELRCDPISGHTALYWYRQSLGQGLEFLIYFQGNSAPDKSGLPSDRFSAERTGGSVSTLTIQRTQQEDSAVYLCASSLAGPSKNIQYFGAGTRLSVL.